The sample holds one count of the clone carrying this T cell receptor beta chain. Antigen specificity is unknown. The length of the CDR3 is 14 residues. The trim removed 7 bases at V and 2 bases at J, leaving 8 bases unmatched. CDR1 and CDR2 (germline): SQVTM, ANQGSEA. This sample stems from a study of shared clonotypes between healthy human individuals. Whole-study results and caveats: It was only blood that was sampled, and tissue repertoires likely differ.

Only CD45RO-negative cells positively selected for CCR7 counted as naive CD8 cells, so terminally differentiated effector memory CD45RA+ cells were excluded. About 30,000 T cell genomes (roughly 220 ng DNA) went into each sorted-subset replicate. The method was immunoSEQ multiplex PCR; TCRdb's version includes in-frame clones alone and lacks a portion of them. This repertoire shows about 1.9 million clones, 93% found once; its top ten account for about 1.7%. This sequence was found in a man younger than 30 in good health. Some clones in this sample may be carry-over from other donors' samples. This rearrangement joins TRBV29-1 to TRBJ2-7, with 10 bases aligning to TRBD2. The sequenced sample was naive CD8+ T cells from PBMCs. The CDR3 here is CSADKREGPYEQYF. The CDR3 DNA reads as TGCAGCGCCGATAAGCGGGAGGGCCCCTACGAGCAGTACTTC.